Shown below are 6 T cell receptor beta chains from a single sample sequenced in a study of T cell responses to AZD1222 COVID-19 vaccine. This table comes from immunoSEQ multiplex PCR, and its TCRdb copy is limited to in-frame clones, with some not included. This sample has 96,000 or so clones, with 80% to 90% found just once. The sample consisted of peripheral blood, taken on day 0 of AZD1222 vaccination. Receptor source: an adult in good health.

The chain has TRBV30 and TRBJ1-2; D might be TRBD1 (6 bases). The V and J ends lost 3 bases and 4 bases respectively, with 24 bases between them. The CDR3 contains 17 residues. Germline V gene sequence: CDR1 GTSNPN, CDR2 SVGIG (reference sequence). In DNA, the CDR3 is TGTGCCTGGAGGGGAAGGATCGGGGGGGCTGGGCCCTATGGCTACACCTTC. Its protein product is CAWRGRIGGAGPYGYTF.

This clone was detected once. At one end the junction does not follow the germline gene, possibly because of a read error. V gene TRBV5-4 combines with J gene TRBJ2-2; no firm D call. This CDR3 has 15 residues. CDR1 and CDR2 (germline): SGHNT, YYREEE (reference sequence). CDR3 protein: CASSLRTRNAGELFF. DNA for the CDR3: TGTGCCAGCAGCTTACGGACGAGGAACGCCGGGGAGCTGTTTTTT.

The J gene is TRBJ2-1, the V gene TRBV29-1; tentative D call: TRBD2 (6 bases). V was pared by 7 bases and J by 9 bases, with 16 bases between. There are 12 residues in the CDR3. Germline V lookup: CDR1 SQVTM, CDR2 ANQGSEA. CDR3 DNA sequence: TGCAGCGCCGGGGCGGGGATTGGTGAGCAGTTCTTC. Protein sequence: CSAGAGIGEQFF.

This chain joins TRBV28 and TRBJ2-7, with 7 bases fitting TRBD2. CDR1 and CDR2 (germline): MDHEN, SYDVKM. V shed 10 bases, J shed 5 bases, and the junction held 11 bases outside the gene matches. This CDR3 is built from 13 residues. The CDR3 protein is CATSGGFFNEQYF. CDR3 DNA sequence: TGTGCCACCTCGGGGGGTTTCTTCAACGAGCAGTACTTC.

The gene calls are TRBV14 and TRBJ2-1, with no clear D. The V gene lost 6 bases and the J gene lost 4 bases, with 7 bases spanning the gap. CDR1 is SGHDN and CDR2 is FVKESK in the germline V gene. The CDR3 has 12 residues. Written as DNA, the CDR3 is TGTGCCAGCAGTGTTCCTTACAATGAGCAGTTCTTC. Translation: CASSVPYNEQFF.

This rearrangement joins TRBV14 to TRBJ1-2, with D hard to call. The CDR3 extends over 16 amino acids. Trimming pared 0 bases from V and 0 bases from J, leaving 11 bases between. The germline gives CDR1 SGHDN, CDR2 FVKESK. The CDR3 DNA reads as TGTGCCAGCAGCCAAGATCGAGTGGGAGCTAACTATGGCTACACCTTC. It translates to CASSQDRVGANYGYTF. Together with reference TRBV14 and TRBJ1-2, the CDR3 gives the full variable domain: EAGVTQFPSHSVIEKGQTVTLRCDPISGHDNLYWYRRVMGKEIKFLLHFVKESKQDESGMPNNRFLAERTGGTYSTLKVQPAELEDSGVYFCASSQDRVGANYGYTFGSGTRLTVV.